This T cell receptor (beta chain) emerged from a study of CD8 T cells in ankylosing spondylitis. In its sample, this clonotype was seen many times. The antigen remains unidentified. Overall study results and limits: The authors reported significant enrichment of disease-linked clones in matched ankylosing spondylitis synovial fluid.

There are 13 residues in the CDR3. The V end lost 2 bases, the J end lost 4 bases, and 6 bases lay between the germline ends. CDR1 and CDR2 (germline): MNHEY, SVGAGI. The TCR beta libraries were generated through quantitative 5'-RACE incorporating molecular barcodes. Each CDR3 protein is one row after TCRdb ran MiXCR on the 5' RACE reads. The sample carries around 230,000 distinct CDR3 sequences, around 8% recorded once. The chain joins TRBV6-5 to TRBJ1-5; no reliable D call. What was sequenced was blood, either unsorted or a sorted T cell fraction (not recorded which). This receptor was identified in a female donor with ankylosing spondylitis or in good health (not recorded which). The CDR3 region has the DNA TGTGCCAGCAGTTACGATAGGAATCAGCCCCAGCATTTT. It translates to CASSYDRNQPQHF.